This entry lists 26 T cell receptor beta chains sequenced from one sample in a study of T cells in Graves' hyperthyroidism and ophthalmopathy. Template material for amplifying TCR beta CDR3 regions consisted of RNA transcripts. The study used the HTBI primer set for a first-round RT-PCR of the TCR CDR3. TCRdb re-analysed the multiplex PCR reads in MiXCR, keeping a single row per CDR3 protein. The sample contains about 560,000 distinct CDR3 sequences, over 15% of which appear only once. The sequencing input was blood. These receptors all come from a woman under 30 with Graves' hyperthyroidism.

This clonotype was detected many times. CDR3 sequence reads: CASREVSGRLQETQYF. CDR3 coding DNA: TGTGCCAGCAGAGAGGTTAGCGGGAGGCTACAAGAGACCCAGTACTTC. V gene TRBV2 combines with J gene TRBJ2-5; TRBD2 aligns across 10 bases. Germline CDR1 reads SNHLY; CDR2 reads FYNNEI. The CDR3 has 16 amino acids. Losses at the gene ends were 6 bases for V and 2 bases for J; bases not matched to a gene: 9.

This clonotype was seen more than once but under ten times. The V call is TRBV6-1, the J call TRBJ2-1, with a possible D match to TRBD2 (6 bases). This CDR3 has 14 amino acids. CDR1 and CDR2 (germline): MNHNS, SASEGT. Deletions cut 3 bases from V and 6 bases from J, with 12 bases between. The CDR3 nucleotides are TGTGCCAGCAGTGAGTCGGGAGAATTCAATGAGCAGTTCTTC. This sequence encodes CASSESGEFNEQFF.

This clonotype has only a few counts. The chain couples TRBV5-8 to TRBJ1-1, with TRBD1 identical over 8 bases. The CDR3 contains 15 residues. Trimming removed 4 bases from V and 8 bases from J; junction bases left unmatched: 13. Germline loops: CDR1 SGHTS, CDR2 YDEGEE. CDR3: CASSKVRQGTIEAFF. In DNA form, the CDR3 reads TGTGCCAGCAGCAAAGTTCGACAGGGGACCATCGAAGCTTTCTTT.

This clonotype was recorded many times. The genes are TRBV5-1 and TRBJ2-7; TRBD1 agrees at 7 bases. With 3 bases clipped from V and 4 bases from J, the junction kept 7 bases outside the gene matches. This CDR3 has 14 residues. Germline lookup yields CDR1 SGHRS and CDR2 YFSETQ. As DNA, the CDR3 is TGCGCCAGCAGCTCACAGGGGATCAGTTACGAGCAGTACTTC. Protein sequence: CASSSQGISYEQYF.

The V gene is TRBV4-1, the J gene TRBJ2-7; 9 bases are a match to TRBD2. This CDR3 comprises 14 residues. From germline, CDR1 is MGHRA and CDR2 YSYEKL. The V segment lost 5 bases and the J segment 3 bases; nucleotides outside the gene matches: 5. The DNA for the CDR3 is TGCGCCAGCAGCAGGCTAGCGGGGCGCTACGAGCAGTACTTC. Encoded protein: CASSRLAGRYEQYF.

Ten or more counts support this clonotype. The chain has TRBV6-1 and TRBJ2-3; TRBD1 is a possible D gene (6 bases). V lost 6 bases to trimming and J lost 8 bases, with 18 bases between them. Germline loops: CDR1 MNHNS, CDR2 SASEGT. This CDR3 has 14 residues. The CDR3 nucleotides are TGTGCCAGCAGCTCTCACCGGGACACCCCTACGCAGTATTTT. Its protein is CASSSHRDTPTQYF.

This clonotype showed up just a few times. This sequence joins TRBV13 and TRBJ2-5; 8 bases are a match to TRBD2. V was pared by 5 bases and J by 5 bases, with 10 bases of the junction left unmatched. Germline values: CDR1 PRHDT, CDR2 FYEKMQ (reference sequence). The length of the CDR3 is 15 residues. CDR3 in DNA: TGTGCCAGCAGCCCCTCGTCGGGGGGGTGGGAGACCCAGTACTTC. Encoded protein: CASSPSSGGWETQYF.

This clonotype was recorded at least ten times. CDR3 protein: CASSNTGAETQYF. CDR3 sequence (DNA): TGTGCCAGCAGTAACACGGGCGCGGAGACCCAGTACTTC. The chain couples TRBV6-2 or TRBV6-3 to TRBJ2-5; no clear D. This CDR3 contains 13 residues. The V gene lost 5 bases and the J gene lost 5 bases, with 12 bases spanning the gap. The V gene's germline CDR1 is MNHEY and CDR2 SVGEGT.

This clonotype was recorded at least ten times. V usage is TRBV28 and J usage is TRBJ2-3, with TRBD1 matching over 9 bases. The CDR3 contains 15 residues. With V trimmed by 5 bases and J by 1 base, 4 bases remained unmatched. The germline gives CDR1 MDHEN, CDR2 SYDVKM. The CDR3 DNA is TGTGCCAGCAGTCGACGGACAGGGGGCACAGATACGCAGTATTTT. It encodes CASSRRTGGTDTQYF.

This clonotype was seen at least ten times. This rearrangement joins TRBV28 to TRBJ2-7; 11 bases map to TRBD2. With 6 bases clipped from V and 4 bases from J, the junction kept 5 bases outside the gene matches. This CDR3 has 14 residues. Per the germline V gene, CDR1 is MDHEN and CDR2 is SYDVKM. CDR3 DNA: TGTGCCAGCAGATTAGCGGGAGGGGGTTACGAGCAGTACTTC. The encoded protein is CASRLAGGGYEQYF.

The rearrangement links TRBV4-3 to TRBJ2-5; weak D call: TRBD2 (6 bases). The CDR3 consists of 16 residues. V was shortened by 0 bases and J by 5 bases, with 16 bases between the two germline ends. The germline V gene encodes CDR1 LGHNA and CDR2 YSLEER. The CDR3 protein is CASSQDLARGWETQYF. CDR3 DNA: TGCGCCAGCAGCCAAGATCTGGCTCGGGGGTGGGAGACCCAGTACTTC.

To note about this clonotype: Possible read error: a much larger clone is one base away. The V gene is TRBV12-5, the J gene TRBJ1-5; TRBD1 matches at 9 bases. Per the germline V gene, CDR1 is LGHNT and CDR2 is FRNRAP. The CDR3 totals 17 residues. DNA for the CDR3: TGTGCTAGTGGTTTGGTAGTTGGGACAGGGAGCAATCATCCCCAGCATTTT. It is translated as CASGLVVGTGSNHPQHF.

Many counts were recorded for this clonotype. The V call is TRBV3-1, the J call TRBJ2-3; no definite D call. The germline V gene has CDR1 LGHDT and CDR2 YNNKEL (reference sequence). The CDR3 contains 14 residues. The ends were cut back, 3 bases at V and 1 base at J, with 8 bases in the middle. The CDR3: CASSHGIRTDTQYF. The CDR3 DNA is TGTGCCAGCAGCCACGGAATCCGCACAGATACGCAGTATTTT.

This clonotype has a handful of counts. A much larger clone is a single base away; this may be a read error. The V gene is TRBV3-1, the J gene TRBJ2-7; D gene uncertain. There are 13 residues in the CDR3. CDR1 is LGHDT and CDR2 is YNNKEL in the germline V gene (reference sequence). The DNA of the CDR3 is TGTGCCAGCAGCCAAGCTGTTGAGTACGGGCAGTACTTC. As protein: CASSQAVEYGQYF.

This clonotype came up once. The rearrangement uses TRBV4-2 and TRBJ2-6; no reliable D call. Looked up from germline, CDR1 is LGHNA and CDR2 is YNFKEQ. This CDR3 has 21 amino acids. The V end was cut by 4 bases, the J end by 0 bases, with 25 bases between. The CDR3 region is CASSPDAYGLEGRSGANVLTF. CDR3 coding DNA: TGTGCCAGCAGCCCAGATGCCTACGGGCTCGAAGGGCGCTCTGGGGCCAACGTCCTGACTTTC.

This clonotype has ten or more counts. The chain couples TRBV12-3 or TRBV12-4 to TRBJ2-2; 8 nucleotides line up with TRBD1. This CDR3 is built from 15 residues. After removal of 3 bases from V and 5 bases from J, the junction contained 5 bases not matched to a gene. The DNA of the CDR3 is TGTGCCAGCAGTTTCATAACAGGGGGGACCGGGGAGCTGTTTTTT. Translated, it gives CASSFITGGTGELFF.

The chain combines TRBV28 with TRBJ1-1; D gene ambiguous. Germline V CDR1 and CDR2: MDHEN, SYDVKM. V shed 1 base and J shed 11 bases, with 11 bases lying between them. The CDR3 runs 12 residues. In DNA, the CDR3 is TGTGCCAGCAGTTTATTAAAAGGGTACGCTTTCTTT. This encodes CASSLLKGYAFF.

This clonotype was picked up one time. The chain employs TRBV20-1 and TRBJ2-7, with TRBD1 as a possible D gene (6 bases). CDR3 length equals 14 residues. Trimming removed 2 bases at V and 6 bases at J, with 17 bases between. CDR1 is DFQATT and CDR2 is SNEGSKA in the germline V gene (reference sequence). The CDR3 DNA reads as TGCAGTGCTAGACGCAGGGGCACTTCTTTCGAGCAGTACTTC. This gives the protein CSARRRGTSFEQYF.

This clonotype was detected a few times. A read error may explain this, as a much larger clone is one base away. CDR3 residues: CASSYREQETPYF. As DNA, the CDR3 is TGTGCCAGCAGCTACCGGGAACAAGAGACCCCGTACTTC. The V and J genes are TRBV3-1 and TRBJ2-5, with a weak D call TRBD2 (5 bases). This CDR3 comprises 13 residues. Germline CDR1 reads LGHDT; CDR2 reads YNNKEL (reference sequence).

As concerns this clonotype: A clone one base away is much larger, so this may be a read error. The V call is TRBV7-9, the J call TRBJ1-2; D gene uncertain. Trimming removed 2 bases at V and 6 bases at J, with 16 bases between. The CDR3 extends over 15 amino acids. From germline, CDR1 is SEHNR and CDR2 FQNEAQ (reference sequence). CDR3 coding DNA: TGTGCCAGCAGCTTATCTTATAGCGGCCGGGATGGCTACACCTTC. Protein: CASSLSYSGRDGYTF.

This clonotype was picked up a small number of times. CDR3 sequence: CASSRTGEGGYTF. The CDR3 DNA reads TGCGCCAGCAGCAGGACAGGGGAAGGGGGCTACACCTTC. This chain uses TRBV5-1 with TRBJ1-2, with 9 bases that match TRBD1. J gave up 8 bases and V 4 bases, and 6 bases lay outside the gene matches. Germline values: CDR1 SGHRS, CDR2 YFSETQ. The CDR3 sequence is 13 residues long.

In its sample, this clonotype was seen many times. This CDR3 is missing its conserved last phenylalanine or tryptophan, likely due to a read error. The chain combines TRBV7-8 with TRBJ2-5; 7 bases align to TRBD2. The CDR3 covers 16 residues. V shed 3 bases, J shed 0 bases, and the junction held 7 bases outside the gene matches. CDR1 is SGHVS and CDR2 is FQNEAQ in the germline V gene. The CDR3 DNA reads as TGTGCCAGCAGCTTGCTACTAGCGCACAACCAAGAGACCCAGTACCTC. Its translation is CASSLLLAHNQETQYL.

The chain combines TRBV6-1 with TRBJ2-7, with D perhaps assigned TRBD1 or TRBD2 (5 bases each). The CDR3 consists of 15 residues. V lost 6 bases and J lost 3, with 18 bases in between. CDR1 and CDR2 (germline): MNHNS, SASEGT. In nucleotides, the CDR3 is TGTGCCAGCAGACAGGACGGGAACCTCAACTACGAGCAGTACTTC. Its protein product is CASRQDGNLNYEQYF.

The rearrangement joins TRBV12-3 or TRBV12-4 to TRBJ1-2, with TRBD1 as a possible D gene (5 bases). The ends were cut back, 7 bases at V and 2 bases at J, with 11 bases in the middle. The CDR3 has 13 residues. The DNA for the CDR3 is TGTGCCAGCACGGGGGGAGAAAACTATGGCTACACCTTC. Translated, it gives CASTGGENYGYTF.

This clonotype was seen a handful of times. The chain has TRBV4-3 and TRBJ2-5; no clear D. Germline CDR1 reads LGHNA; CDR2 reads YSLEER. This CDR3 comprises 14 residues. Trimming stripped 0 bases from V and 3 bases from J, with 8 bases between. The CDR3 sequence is CASSQDRAEETQYF. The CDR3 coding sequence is TGCGCCAGCAGCCAAGATAGGGCAGAAGAGACCCAGTACTTC.

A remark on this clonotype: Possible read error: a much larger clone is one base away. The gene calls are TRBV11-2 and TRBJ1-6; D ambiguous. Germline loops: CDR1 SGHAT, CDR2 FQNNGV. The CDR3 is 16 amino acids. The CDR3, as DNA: TGTGCCAGCAGCTTAGAGAAAGGGTCCTATAATTCACCCCGCCACTTT. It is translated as CASSLEKGSYNSPRHF.